The rows below give T cell receptor beta chains drawn from one sample of a study of blood T cell repertoires in COVID-19. Sequencing was performed with immunoSEQ multiplex PCR; in TCRdb, only in-frame clones are kept and a portion is missing. The data hold 150,000 to 200,000 clones, with 65% to 90% observed a single time. Sequencing input: PBMCs or T cells enriched from blood (not recorded which). These receptors originate from a woman aged 55-70 years with acute COVID-19. Each CDR3 is given with its conserved first and last residue. D genes are given only for firm matches. A row's size may be missing; if present it is once, few, many or a size class.

CDR3 protein | J gene | D gene | clone size | V gene
CAIRGAGTNQPQHF | TRBJ1-5 | - | once | TRBV10-3
CASSFRGQNNSPLHF | TRBJ1-6 | - | - | TRBV5-1
CASSGSVRDTQYF | TRBJ2-3 | - | - | TRBV9
CASSGQPGQGNTGELFF | TRBJ2-2 | TRBD1 | once | TRBV11-2
CASRADRGAYEQYF | TRBJ2-7 | TRBD1 | few | TRBV5-4
CASSFQGAGTEAFF | TRBJ1-1 | TRBD1 | few | TRBV7-9
CASSPSGRETQYF | TRBJ2-5 | - | - | TRBV18
CASSILYRVWNTEAFF | TRBJ1-1 | - | - | TRBV7-2
CASSVGDEQFF | TRBJ2-1 | - | - | TRBV28
CSVDRSGGGGTQYF | TRBJ2-3 | TRBD2 | many | TRBV29-1
CASTSAGGDTQYF | TRBJ2-3 | TRBD1 | - | TRBV3-1/TRBV3-2
CASSLDPLAGGATQYF | TRBJ2-3 | TRBD2 | - | TRBV11-2
CASSYLLNYEQYF | TRBJ2-7 | - | - | TRBV6-6
CASSHEAGGYTF | TRBJ1-2 | - | - | TRBV11-2
CASSSPIGSPRLGEKLFF | TRBJ1-4 | - | - | TRBV9
CATSERLADDNEQFF | TRBJ2-1 | TRBD2 | - | TRBV24-1
CASSSGLARSWAGELFF | TRBJ2-2 | TRBD2 | - | TRBV7-8
CASSQGQSISNQPQHF | TRBJ1-5 | - | - | TRBV3-1/TRBV3-2
CASSQANSGANVLTF | TRBJ2-6 | - | once | TRBV4-3
CASRPGTGDYGYTF | TRBJ1-2 | TRBD1 | - | TRBV6-6
CASSPGTSGNEQFF | TRBJ2-1 | TRBD2 | - | TRBV5-1
CASRQGDGGYTF | TRBJ1-2 | TRBD1 | - | TRBV28
CSGGTGWSEAFF | TRBJ1-1 | TRBD1 | many | TRBV29-1
CASSLGPGVAADYEQYF | TRBJ2-7 | - | many | TRBV27
CASSVAIGSYNEQFF | TRBJ2-1 | - | - | TRBV7-2
CASSGQGNNEKLFF | TRBJ1-4 | TRBD1 | - | TRBV5-1
CASSPGLADTQYF | TRBJ2-3 | TRBD2 | - | TRBV28
CASSTHSTAQYGYTF | TRBJ1-2 | - | few | TRBV4-3
CASSLALSQGSSYEQYF | TRBJ2-7 | - | - | TRBV7-9
CASSKETGSLGYTF | TRBJ1-2 | TRBD1 | - | TRBV7-2
CASSLAPLGTSGRTNTGELFF | TRBJ2-2 | TRBD2 | - | TRBV7-6
CATSRDGGGTEAFF | TRBJ1-1 | - | few | TRBV15
CASSARTGWDAYEQYF | TRBJ2-7 | TRBD1 | once | TRBV6-1
CASSSPGQGPMNTEAFF | TRBJ1-1 | TRBD1 | - | TRBV7-8
CAWSVWALGNIQYF | TRBJ2-4 | - | - | TRBV30
CASSQGTGTSGRYQETQYF | TRBJ2-5 | TRBD2 | - | TRBV4-3
CAISEQGYGYTF | TRBJ1-2 | - | few | TRBV10-3
CASSETAGVSTDTQYF | TRBJ2-3 | TRBD2 | - | TRBV2
CASPQGYGYTF | TRBJ1-2 | - | - | TRBV7-9
CASRGGSSGNTIYF | TRBJ1-3 | - | - | TRBV7-2
CASSQDAANNQPQHF | TRBJ1-5 | - | - | TRBV4-3
CASSQEAGMGSPLHF | TRBJ1-6 | - | - | TRBV4-3
CASSLAISPDRGQNYGYTF | TRBJ1-2 | TRBD1 | - | TRBV11-3
CASTTTGVGYTF | TRBJ1-2 | TRBD1 | - | TRBV28
CASSFSSGFTSETQYF | TRBJ2-5 | - | - | TRBV27
CASSSLGGAGNTEAFF | TRBJ1-1 | - | - | TRBV9